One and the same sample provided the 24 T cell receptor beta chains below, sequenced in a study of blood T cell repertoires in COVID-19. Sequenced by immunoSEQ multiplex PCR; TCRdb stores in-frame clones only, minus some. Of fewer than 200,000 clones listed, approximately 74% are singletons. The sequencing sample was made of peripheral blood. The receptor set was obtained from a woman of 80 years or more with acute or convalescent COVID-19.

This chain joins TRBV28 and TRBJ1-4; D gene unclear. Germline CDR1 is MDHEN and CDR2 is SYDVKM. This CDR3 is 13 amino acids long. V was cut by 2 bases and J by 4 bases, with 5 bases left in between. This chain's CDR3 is CASSLRVNEKLFF. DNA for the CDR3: TGTGCCAGCAGTTTACGGGTTAATGAAAAACTGTTTTTT.

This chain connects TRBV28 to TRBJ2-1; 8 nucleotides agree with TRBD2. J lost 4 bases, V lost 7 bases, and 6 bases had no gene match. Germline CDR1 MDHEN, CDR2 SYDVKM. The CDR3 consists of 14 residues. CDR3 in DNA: TGTGCCAGCACCCCAGCTAGCGGGTACAATGAGCAGTTCTTC. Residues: CASTPASGYNEQFF.

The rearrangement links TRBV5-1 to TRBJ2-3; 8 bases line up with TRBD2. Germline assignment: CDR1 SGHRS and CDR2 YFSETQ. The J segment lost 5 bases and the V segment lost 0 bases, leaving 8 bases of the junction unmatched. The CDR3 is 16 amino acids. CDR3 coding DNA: TGCGCCAGCAGCTTGGGTATAGGACTAGCAGGAGATACGCAGTATTTT. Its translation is CASSLGIGLAGDTQYF.

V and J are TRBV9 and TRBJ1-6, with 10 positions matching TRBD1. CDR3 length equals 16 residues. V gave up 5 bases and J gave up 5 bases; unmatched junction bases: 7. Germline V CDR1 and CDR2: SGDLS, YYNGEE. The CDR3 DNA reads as TGTGCCAGCAGATCCCGAGGGACAGGGGATAATTCACCCCTCCACTTT. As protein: CASRSRGTGDNSPLHF. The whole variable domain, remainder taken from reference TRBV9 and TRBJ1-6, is DSGVTQTPKHLITATGQRVTLRCSPRSGDLSVYWYQQSLDQGLQFLIQYYNGEERAKGNILERFSAQQFPDLHSELNLSSLELGDSALYFCASRSRGTGDNSPLHFGNGTRLTVT.

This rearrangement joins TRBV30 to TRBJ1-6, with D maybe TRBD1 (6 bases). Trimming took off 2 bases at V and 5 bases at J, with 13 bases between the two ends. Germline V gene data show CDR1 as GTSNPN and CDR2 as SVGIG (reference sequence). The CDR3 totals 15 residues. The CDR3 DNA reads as TGTGCCTGGAGTACACCAGACAGGCATAATTCACCCCTCCACTTT. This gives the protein CAWSTPDRHNSPLHF.

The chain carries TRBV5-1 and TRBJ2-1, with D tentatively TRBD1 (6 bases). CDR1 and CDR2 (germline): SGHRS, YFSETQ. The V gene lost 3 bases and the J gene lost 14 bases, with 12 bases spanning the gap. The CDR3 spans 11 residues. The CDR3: CASSYGTWEFF. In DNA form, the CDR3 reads TGCGCCAGCAGCTACGGGACATGGGAGTTCTTC.

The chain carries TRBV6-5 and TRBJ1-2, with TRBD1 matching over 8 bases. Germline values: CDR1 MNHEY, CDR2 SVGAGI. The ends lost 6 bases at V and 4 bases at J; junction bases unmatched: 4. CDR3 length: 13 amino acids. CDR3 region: CASRVTGGYGYTF. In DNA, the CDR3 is TGTGCCAGCAGGGTTACAGGGGGCTATGGCTACACCTTC.

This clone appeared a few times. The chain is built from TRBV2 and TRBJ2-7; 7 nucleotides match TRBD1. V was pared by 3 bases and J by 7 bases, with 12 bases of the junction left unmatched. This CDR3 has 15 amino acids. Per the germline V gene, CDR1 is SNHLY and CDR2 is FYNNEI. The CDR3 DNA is TGTGCCAGCAGTGAGGGACAGTTCCGTTCTTGGGAGCAGTACTTC. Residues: CASSEGQFRSWEQYF. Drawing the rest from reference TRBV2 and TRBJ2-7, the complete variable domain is EPEVTQTPSHQVTQMGQEVILRCVPISNHLYFYWYRQILGQKVEFLVSFYNNEISEKSEIFDDQFSVERPDGSNFTLKIRSTKLEDSAMYFCASSEGQFRSWEQYFGPGTRLTVT.

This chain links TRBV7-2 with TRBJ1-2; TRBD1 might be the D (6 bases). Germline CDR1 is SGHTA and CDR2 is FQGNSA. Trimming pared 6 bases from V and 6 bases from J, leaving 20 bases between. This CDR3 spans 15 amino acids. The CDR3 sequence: CASSRPKGGANGYTF. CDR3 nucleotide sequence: TGTGCCAGCAGTCGACCTAAGGGGGGGGCAAATGGCTACACCTTC.

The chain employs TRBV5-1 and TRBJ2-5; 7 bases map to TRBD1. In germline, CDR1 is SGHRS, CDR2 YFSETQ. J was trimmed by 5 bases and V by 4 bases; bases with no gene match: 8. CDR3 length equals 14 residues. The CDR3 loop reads CASSQTQGPETQYF. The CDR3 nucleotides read TGCGCCAGCAGCCAAACACAGGGGCCGGAGACCCAGTACTTC. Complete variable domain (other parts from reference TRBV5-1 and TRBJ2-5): KAGVTQTPRYLIKTRGQQVTLSCSPISGHRSVSWYQQTPGQGLQFLFEYFSETQRNKGNFPGRFSGRQFSNSRSEMNVSTLELGDSALYLCASSQTQGPETQYFGPGTRLLVL.

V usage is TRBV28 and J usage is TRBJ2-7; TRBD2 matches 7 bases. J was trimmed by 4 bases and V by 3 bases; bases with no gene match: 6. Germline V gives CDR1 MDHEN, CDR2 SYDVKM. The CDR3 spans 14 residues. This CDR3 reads CASSFGGKRYEQYF. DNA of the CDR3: TGTGCCAGCAGTTTCGGGGGGAAGCGGTACGAGCAGTACTTC. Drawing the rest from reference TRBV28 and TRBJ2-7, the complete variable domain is DVKVTQSSRYLVKRTGEKVFLECVQDMDHENMFWYRQDPGLGLRLIYFSYDVKMKEKGDIPEGYSVSREKKERFSLILESASTNQTSMYLCASSFGGKRYEQYFGPGTRLTVT.

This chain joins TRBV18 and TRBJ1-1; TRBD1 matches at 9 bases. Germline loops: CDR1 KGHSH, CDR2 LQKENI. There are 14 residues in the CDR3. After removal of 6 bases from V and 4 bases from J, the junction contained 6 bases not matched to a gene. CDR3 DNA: TGTGCCAGCTCCCTGGGACAGGGCAGCACTGAAGCTTTCTTT. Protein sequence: CASSLGQGSTEAFF.

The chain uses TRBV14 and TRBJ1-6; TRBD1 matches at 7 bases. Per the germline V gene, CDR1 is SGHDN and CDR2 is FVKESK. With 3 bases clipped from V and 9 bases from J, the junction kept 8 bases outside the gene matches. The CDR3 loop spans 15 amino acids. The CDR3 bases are TGTGCCAGCAGCCACGGAGGGGGCGCTGGTTCACCCCTCCACTTT. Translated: CASSHGGGAGSPLHF.

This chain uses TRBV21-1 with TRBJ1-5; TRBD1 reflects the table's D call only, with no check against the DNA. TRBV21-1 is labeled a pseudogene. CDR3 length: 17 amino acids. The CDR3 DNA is TGTGCCAGCAGCAATCGTGTGACCCCAGGGGACAATCAGCCCCAGCATTTT. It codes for CASSNRVTPGDNQPQHF.

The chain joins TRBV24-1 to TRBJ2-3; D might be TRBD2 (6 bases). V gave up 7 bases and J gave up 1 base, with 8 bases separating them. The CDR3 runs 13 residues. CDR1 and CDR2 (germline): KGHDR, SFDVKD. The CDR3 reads CATSREGTDTQYF. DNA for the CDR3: TGTGCCACCAGCAGGGAGGGCACAGATACGCAGTATTTT.

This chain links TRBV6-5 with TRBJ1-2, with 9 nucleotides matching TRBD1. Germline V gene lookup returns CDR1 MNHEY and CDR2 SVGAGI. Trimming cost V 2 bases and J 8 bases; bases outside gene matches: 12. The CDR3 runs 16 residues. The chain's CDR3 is CASSYSGTGRLGGYTF. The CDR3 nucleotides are TGTGCCAGCAGTTACAGCGGGACAGGGAGGTTAGGGGGCTACACCTTC.

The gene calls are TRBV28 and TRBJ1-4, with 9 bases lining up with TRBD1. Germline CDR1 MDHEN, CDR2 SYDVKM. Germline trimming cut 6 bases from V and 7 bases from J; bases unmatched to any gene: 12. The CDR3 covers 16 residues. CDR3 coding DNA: TGTGCCAGCAGCCTGTCGGGACAGGGTTGGGGTGAAAAACTGTTTTTT. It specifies CASSLSGQGWGEKLFF.

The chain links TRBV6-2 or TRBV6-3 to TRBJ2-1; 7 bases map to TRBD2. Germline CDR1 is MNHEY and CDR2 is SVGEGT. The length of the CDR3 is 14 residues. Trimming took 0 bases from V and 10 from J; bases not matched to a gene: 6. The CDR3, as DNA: TGTGCCAGCAGTTACTCCGAGACTAGCAGAGAGCAGTTCTTC. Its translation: CASSYSETSREQFF.

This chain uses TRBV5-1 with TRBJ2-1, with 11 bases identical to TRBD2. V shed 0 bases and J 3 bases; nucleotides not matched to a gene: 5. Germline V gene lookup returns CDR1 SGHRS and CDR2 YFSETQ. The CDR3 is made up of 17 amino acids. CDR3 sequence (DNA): TGCGCCAGCAGCTTGGCCGGGACTAGCGGCCTCTACAATGAGCAGTTCTTC. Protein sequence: CASSLAGTSGLYNEQFF. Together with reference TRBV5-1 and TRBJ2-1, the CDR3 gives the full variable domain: KAGVTQTPRYLIKTRGQQVTLSCSPISGHRSVSWYQQTPGQGLQFLFEYFSETQRNKGNFPGRFSGRQFSNSRSEMNVSTLELGDSALYLCASSLAGTSGLYNEQFFGPGTRLTVL.

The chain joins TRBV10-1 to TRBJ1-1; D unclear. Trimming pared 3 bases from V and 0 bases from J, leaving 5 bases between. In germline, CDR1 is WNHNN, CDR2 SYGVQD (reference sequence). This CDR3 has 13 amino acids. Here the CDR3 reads CASSELLNTEAFF. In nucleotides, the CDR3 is TGCGCCAGCAGTGAACTGTTGAACACTGAAGCTTTCTTT.

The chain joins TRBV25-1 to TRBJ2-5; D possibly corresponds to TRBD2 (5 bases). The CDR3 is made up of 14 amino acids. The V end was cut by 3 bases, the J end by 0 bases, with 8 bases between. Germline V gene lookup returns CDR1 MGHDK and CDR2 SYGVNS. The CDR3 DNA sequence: TGTGCCAGCAGTGAGAGGGAGTACCAAGAGACCCAGTACTTC. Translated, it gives CASSEREYQETQYF.

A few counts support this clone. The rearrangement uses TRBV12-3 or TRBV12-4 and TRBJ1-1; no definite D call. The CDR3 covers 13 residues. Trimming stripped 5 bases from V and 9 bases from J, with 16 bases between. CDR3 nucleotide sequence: TGTGCCAGCAGTAATACGCTGGGCAGTAAAGCTTTCTTT. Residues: CASSNTLGSKAFF.

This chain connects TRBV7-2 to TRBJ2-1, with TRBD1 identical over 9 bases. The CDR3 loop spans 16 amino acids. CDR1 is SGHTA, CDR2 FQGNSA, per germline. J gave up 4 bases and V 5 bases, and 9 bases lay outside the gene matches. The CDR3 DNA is TGTGCCAGCAGCCCTTTTTGGGACAGGGTTTACAATGAGCAGTTCTTC. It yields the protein CASSPFWDRVYNEQFF. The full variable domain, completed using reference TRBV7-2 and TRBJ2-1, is GAGVSQSPSNKVTEKGKDVELRCDPISGHTALYWYRQSLGQGLEFLIYFQGNSAPDKSGLPSDRFSAERTGGSVSTLTIQRTQQEDSAVYLCASSPFWDRVYNEQFFGPGTRLTVL.

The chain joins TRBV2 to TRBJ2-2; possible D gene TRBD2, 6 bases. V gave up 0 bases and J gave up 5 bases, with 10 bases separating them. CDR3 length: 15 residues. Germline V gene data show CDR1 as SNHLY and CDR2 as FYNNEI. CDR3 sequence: CASSEASGLTGELFF. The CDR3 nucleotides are TGTGCCAGCAGTGAAGCCAGCGGGCTTACCGGGGAGCTGTTTTTT.